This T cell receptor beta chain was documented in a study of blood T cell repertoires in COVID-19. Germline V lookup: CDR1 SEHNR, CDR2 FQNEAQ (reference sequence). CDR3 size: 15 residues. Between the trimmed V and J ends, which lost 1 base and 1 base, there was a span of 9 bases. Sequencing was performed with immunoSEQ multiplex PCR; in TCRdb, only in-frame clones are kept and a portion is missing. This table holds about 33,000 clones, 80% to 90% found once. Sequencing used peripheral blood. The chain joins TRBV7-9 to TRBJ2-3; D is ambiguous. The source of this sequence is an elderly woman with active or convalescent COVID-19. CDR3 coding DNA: TGTGCCAGCAGCTTAGTAATAGCTGGCACAGATACGCAGTATTTT. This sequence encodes CASSLVIAGTDTQYF.